The rows below give T cell receptor beta chains drawn from one sample of a study of T cell responses to AZD1222 COVID-19 vaccine. Sequencing used immunoSEQ multiplex PCR; TCRdb keeps in-frame clones, though not all of them. The sample includes around 160,000 clones, 91% seen only once; the top ten take 1.4% to 1.5%. The sample here was peripheral blood, taken on day 0 of AZD1222 vaccination. These receptors originate from an adult in good health. CDR3s include the opening cysteine and the closing phenylalanine or tryptophan. The order of the fields is J gene, D gene, V gene, clone size, CDR3 length, CDR3 protein, CDR3 DNA. D genes are given only for firm matches. Clone size is not always given. Where it is, it says once, few, many or a class for expanded clones.

J: TRBJ2-1; D: -; V: TRBV24-1; size: -; length: 12; CDR3: CATSESYNEQFF; DNA: TGTGCCACCAGTGAGTCCTACAATGAGCAGTTCTTC
J: TRBJ1-1; D: -; V: TRBV2; size: -; length: 13; CDR3: CASSTDWSTEAFF; DNA: TGTGCCAGCTCCACAGACTGGAGCACTGAAGCTTTCTTT
J: TRBJ2-7; D: -; V: TRBV4-3; size: once; length: 13; CDR3: CASSLDVSYEQYF; DNA: TGCGCCAGCAGCCTGGACGTCTCCTACGAGCAGTACTTC
J: TRBJ1-2; D: TRBD1; V: TRBV10-3; size: -; length: 13; CDR3: CATRTGSLYGYTF; DNA: TGTGCCACCAGGACAGGGTCCCTCTATGGCTACACCTTC
J: TRBJ2-3; D: -; V: TRBV19; size: -; length: 15; CDR3: CASSITGVDTDTQYF; DNA: TGTGCCAGTAGTATAACGGGAGTAGACACAGATACGCAGTATTTT
J: TRBJ1-2; D: -; V: TRBV7-8; size: -; length: 15; CDR3: CASSLAADSNYGYTF; DNA: TGTGCCAGCAGCTTAGCTGCAGACTCTAACTATGGCTACACCTTC
J: TRBJ1-2; D: -; V: TRBV11-3; size: few; length: 16; CDR3: CASSLEGRGANYGYTF; DNA: TGTGCCAGCAGCTTAGAAGGCAGGGGCGCTAACTATGGCTACACCTTC
J: TRBJ1-1; D: -; V: TRBV9; size: once; length: 14; CDR3: CASSVEATNTEAFF; DNA: TGTGCCAGCAGCGTAGAAGCGACGAACACTGAAGCTTTCTTT
J: TRBJ1-1; D: TRBD1; V: TRBV24-1; size: -; length: 16; CDR3: CATRGTGLERDTEAFF; DNA: TGTGCCACCAGGGGGACAGGCCTCGAAAGGGACACTGAAGCTTTCTTT
J: TRBJ1-2; D: TRBD1; V: TRBV27; size: -; length: 17; CDR3: CASSKYNPTGAISGYTF; DNA: TGTGCCAGCAGTAAATACAACCCGACAGGGGCGATTTCTGGCTACACCTTC
J: TRBJ2-1; D: -; V: TRBV6-6; size: -; length: 13; CDR3: CASSYSSDGEQFF; DNA: TGTGCCAGCAGTTACTCATCGGACGGAGAGCAGTTCTTC
J: TRBJ2-7; D: TRBD1; V: TRBV5-1; size: -; length: 15; CDR3: CASSLGGGVVNEQYF; DNA: TGCGCCAGCAGCTTGGGAGGGGGCGTTGTCAACGAGCAGTACTTC
J: TRBJ2-3; D: TRBD1; V: TRBV27; size: -; length: 16; CDR3: CASSFSGQGYTDTQYF; DNA: TGTGCCAGCAGTTTTAGCGGACAGGGGTATACAGATACGCAGTATTTT
J: TRBJ1-3; D: -; V: TRBV14; size: -; length: 14; CDR3: CASSQDSGPNTIYF; DNA: TGTGCCAGCAGCCAAGATTCGGGCCCAAACACCATATATTTT
J: TRBJ2-7; D: -; V: TRBV6-2/TRBV6-3; size: -; length: 15; CDR3: CASSPALRSDYEQYF; DNA: TGTGCCAGCAGCCCTGCCTTGCGGAGCGACTACGAGCAGTACTTC
J: TRBJ2-1; D: -; V: TRBV6-4; size: -; length: 14; CDR3: CASSRHGSGNEQFF; DNA: TGTGCCAGCAGTCGACACGGCTCCGGGAATGAGCAGTTCTTC
J: TRBJ2-3; D: TRBD1; V: TRBV7-9; size: -; length: 14; CDR3: CASSSQGRSDTQYF; DNA: TGTGCCAGCAGCTCACAGGGGAGATCAGATACGCAGTATTTT
J: TRBJ2-1; D: -; V: TRBV10-1; size: -; length: 14; CDR3: CASSESTRGNEQFF; DNA: TGCGCCAGCAGTGAGTCGACCAGGGGAAATGAGCAGTTCTTC
J: TRBJ1-6; D: TRBD1; V: TRBV6-5; size: -; length: 15; CDR3: CASSPLSGGSSPLHF; DNA: TGTGCCAGCAGTCCCCTTTCAGGGGGCTCATCACCCCTCCACTTT
J: TRBJ1-2; D: -; V: TRBV6-5; size: -; length: 14; CDR3: CASSWGRGNYGYTF; DNA: TGTGCCAGCAGTTGGGGCAGGGGAAACTATGGCTACACCTTC
J: TRBJ1-1; D: -; V: TRBV5-4; size: -; length: 14; CDR3: CASSLLDGNTEAFF; DNA: TGTGCCAGCAGCCTACTGGACGGGAACACTGAAGCTTTCTTT
J: TRBJ1-2; D: TRBD1; V: TRBV3-1/TRBV3-2; size: -; length: 14; CDR3: CASSYRDSLYGYTF; DNA: TGTGCCAGCAGTTACCGGGACAGCCTCTATGGCTACACCTTC
J: TRBJ1-6; D: -; V: TRBV9; size: -; length: 13; CDR3: CASSVEGRSPLHF; DNA: TGTGCCAGCAGCGTAGAAGGCCGGTCACCCCTCCACTTT
J: TRBJ1-5; D: -; V: TRBV19; size: -; length: 18; CDR3: CASSIATAPPRSNQPQHF; DNA: TGTGCCAGTAGTATAGCCACAGCGCCGCCCCGGAGCAATCAGCCCCAGCATTTT
J: TRBJ1-4; D: -; V: TRBV20-1; size: once; length: 11; CDR3: CSASTNEKLFF; DNA: TGCAGTGCTAGCACTAATGAAAAACTGTTTTTT
J: TRBJ2-2; D: TRBD2; V: TRBV3-1/TRBV3-2; size: -; length: 17; CDR3: CASSPPRGLAVTGELFF; DNA: TGTGCCAGCAGCCCCCCCCGAGGACTAGCGGTCACCGGGGAGCTGTTTTTT
J: TRBJ2-7; D: TRBD2; V: TRBV10-3; size: -; length: 19; CDR3: CAISDSGGGLAGGSYEQYF; DNA: TGTGCCATCAGTGATTCCGGAGGGGGACTAGCGGGAGGTTCCTACGAGCAGTACTTC
J: TRBJ2-7; D: -; V: TRBV5-1; size: -; length: 12; CDR3: CASGVGTYEQYF; DNA: TGCGCCAGCGGGGTGGGTACCTACGAGCAGTACTTC
J: TRBJ2-7; D: TRBD2; V: TRBV5-1; size: -; length: 14; CDR3: CASSLVVAGYEQYF; DNA: TGCGCCAGCAGCTTGGTAGTAGCGGGATACGAGCAGTACTTC
J: TRBJ2-3; D: TRBD2; V: TRBV5-1; size: -; length: 16; CDR3: CASSLVGREAMDTQYF; DNA: TGCGCCAGCAGCTTGGTGGGCCGGGAGGCCATGGATACGCAGTATTTT
J: TRBJ1-1; D: TRBD1; V: TRBV18; size: -; length: 14; CDR3: CASSPTGGDTEAFF; DNA: TGTGCCAGCTCACCTACAGGGGGGGACACTGAAGCTTTCTTT
J: TRBJ2-3; D: -; V: TRBV27; size: once; length: 14; CDR3: CASRSITVPDTQYF; DNA: TGTGCCAGCAGATCTATCACAGTCCCAGATACGCAGTATTTT
J: TRBJ2-5; D: -; V: TRBV4-3; size: -; length: 15; CDR3: CASSQDSVTIETQYF; DNA: TGCGCCAGCAGCCAAGATTCCGTGACGATTGAGACCCAGTACTTC
J: TRBJ2-2; D: -; V: TRBV25-1; size: -; length: 13; CDR3: CASSSLGSGELFF; DNA: TGTGCCAGCTCCTCCCTAGGCTCCGGGGAGCTGTTTTTT
J: TRBJ1-5; D: TRBD1; V: TRBV19; size: -; length: 19; CDR3: CASSPINRDRDNSNQPQHF; DNA: TGTGCCAGTAGCCCTATCAACCGGGACAGGGATAATAGCAATCAGCCCCAGCATTTT
J: TRBJ2-2; D: TRBD2; V: TRBV5-1; size: -; length: 16; CDR3: CASSQRTSGSVGELFF; DNA: TGCGCCAGCAGCCAGAGGACTAGCGGGAGCGTCGGGGAGCTGTTTTTT
J: TRBJ1-1; D: -; V: TRBV6-6; size: -; length: 17; CDR3: CASSPRGIGPSNTEAFF; DNA: TGTGCCAGCAGTCCCCGCGGGATTGGGCCTTCAAACACTGAAGCTTTCTTT
J: TRBJ2-7; D: -; V: TRBV2; size: -; length: 16; CDR3: CATNSGGRTGDYEQYF; DNA: TGTGCCACCAACTCAGGGGGGAGGACAGGAGACTACGAGCAGTACTTC
J: TRBJ1-1; D: TRBD1; V: TRBV19; size: -; length: 15; CDR3: CASSITGDGDTEAFF; DNA: TGTGCCAGTAGTATCACAGGGGACGGGGACACTGAAGCTTTCTTT
J: TRBJ2-1; D: TRBD2; V: TRBV10-3; size: -; length: 14; CDR3: CAISGGTINNEQFF; DNA: TGTGCCATCAGTGGCGGGACTATCAACAATGAGCAGTTCTTC